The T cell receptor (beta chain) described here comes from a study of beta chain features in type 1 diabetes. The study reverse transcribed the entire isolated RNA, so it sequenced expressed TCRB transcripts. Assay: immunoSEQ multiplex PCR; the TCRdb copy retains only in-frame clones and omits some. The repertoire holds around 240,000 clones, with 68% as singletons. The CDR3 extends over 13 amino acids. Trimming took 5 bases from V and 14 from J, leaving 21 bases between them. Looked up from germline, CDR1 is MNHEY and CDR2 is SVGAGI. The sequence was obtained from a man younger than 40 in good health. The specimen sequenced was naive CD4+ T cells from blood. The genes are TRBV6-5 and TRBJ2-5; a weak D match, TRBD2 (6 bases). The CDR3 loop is CASSESGPSGRYF. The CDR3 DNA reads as TGTGCCAGCAGTGAAAGCGGGCCTTCGGGGCGATACTTC.